This is a list of T cell receptor beta chains from one sample in a study of blood T cell repertoires in COVID-19. Generated by immunoSEQ multiplex PCR, the TCRdb table keeps only in-frame clones and is missing some. This sample has 70,000 or so clones; approximately 78% occur once, and the top ten carry around 9.6%. Sequencing was performed on peripheral blood. These TCRs come from a woman older than 75 with acute or convalescent COVID-19. Each CDR3 is given with its conserved first and last residue. D genes are given only for firm matches. Only some rows state a clone size, as once, few, many or a class for expanded clones.

j_call: TRBJ2-3; d_call: TRBD2; v_call: TRBV7-2; cdr3_length: 16; clone_size: -; cdr3_aa: CASSLTSGGTTDTQYF; cdr3_nt: TGTGCCAGCAGCCTAACTAGCGGGGGTACCACAGATACGCAGTATTTT
j_call: TRBJ2-7; d_call: TRBD2; v_call: TRBV11-2; cdr3_length: 17; clone_size: -; cdr3_aa: CASSFRLAGDSSYEQYF; cdr3_nt: TGTGCCAGCAGCTTTCGGCTAGCGGGGGATAGCTCCTACGAGCAGTACTTC
j_call: TRBJ1-1; d_call: -; v_call: TRBV5-4; cdr3_length: 15; clone_size: -; cdr3_aa: CASSLAGTGGTEAFF; cdr3_nt: TGTGCCAGCAGCCTGGCTGGAACGGGTGGCACTGAAGCTTTCTTT
j_call: TRBJ1-5; d_call: -; v_call: TRBV29-1; cdr3_length: 12; clone_size: -; cdr3_aa: CSVGWGDQPQHF; cdr3_nt: TGCAGCGTTGGGTGGGGAGATCAGCCCCAGCATTTT
j_call: TRBJ2-3; d_call: TRBD2; v_call: TRBV30; cdr3_length: 16; clone_size: -; cdr3_aa: CAWSVRTSGIWDTQYF; cdr3_nt: TGTGCCTGGAGTGTGCGGACTAGCGGGATATGGGATACGCAGTATTTT
j_call: TRBJ1-5; d_call: -; v_call: TRBV3-1/TRBV3-2; cdr3_length: 12; clone_size: medium-sized; cdr3_aa: CASSPGHQPQHF; cdr3_nt: TGTGCCAGCAGCCCCGGACACCAGCCCCAGCATTTT
j_call: TRBJ2-5; d_call: -; v_call: TRBV19; cdr3_length: 14; clone_size: -; cdr3_aa: CASSIAGEQETQYF; cdr3_nt: TGTGCCAGTAGTATAGCGGGAGAGCAAGAGACCCAGTACTTC
j_call: TRBJ1-1; d_call: -; v_call: TRBV30; cdr3_length: 13; clone_size: -; cdr3_aa: CAWSESAPSPAFF; cdr3_nt: TGTGCCTGGAGTGAGAGCGCCCCGTCACCAGCTTTCTTT
j_call: TRBJ1-5; d_call: TRBD1; v_call: TRBV6-1; cdr3_length: 15; clone_size: -; cdr3_aa: CASSEAGTEYQPQHF; cdr3_nt: TGTGCCAGCAGTGAAGCCGGGACAGAGTATCAGCCCCAGCATTTT
j_call: TRBJ2-7; d_call: TRBD2; v_call: TRBV3-1/TRBV3-2; cdr3_length: 16; clone_size: -; cdr3_aa: CASSNPGTSGSYEQYF; cdr3_nt: TGTGCCAGCAGCAATCCCGGGACTAGCGGCTCCTACGAGCAGTACTTC
j_call: TRBJ1-1; d_call: TRBD1; v_call: TRBV12-3/TRBV12-4; cdr3_length: 13; clone_size: -; cdr3_aa: CASSIGQGSEAFF; cdr3_nt: TGTGCCAGCAGTATCGGACAGGGGTCTGAAGCTTTCTTT
j_call: TRBJ1-3; d_call: TRBD1; v_call: TRBV7-9; cdr3_length: 14; clone_size: -; cdr3_aa: CASGGQGAGNTIYF; cdr3_nt: TGTGCCAGCGGAGGACAGGGGGCTGGAAACACCATATATTTT
j_call: TRBJ2-1; d_call: -; v_call: TRBV11-3; cdr3_length: 14; clone_size: -; cdr3_aa: CASSLVASMHEQFF; cdr3_nt: TGTGCCAGCAGCTTAGTAGCTAGCATGCATGAGCAGTTCTTC
j_call: TRBJ2-5; d_call: TRBD2; v_call: TRBV11-2; cdr3_length: 14; clone_size: -; cdr3_aa: CASSSLGGQETQYF; cdr3_nt: TGTGCCAGCAGCTCATTGGGGGGGCAAGAGACCCAGTACTTC
j_call: TRBJ1-6; d_call: TRBD1; v_call: TRBV12-5; cdr3_length: 16; clone_size: -; cdr3_aa: CASGRGQGTSNSPLHF; cdr3_nt: TGTGCTAGTGGCCGGGGACAGGGAACGTCAAATTCACCCCTCCACTTT